This entry features one T cell receptor beta chain sequence. Original handling: Reference gene primer amplification gave nucleated cell count estimates. Sequencing used immunoSEQ multiplex PCR; TCRdb keeps in-frame clones, though not all of them. D and trimming come from the DNA, and the V and J calls and clone size come from that table. There are 200,000 to 250,000 clones in the sample; 80% to 85% occur only once, and 8% to 10% lies in the top ten. The source of the sample is a study of blood T cell repertoires in COVID-19. Germline values: CDR1 LGHNA, CDR2 YSLEER. The V gene lost 6 bases and the J gene lost 5 bases, with 13 bases spanning the gap. The CDR3 contains 13 residues.

What was sequenced was peripheral blood. J is TRBJ1-2 and V is TRBV4-3, with D uncertain. This sequence originates from a woman of 80 years or more with COVID-19, enrolled during active disease. CDR3 DNA sequence: TGCGCCAGCAGTCAGACATCGTCGTATGGCTACACCTTC. It encodes CASSQTSSYGYTF.